This TCR beta chain originates from a study of naive and memory T cell subsets. The CDR3 spans 11 residues. From germline, CDR1 is DFQATT and CDR2 SNEGSKA (reference sequence). V was cut by 3 bases and J by 4 bases, with 7 bases left in between. The table lists this clonotype with many counts. The antigen is unknown. Two oligonucleotides, mixed equimolar, formed the beta constant-region primer covering TRBC1 and TRBC2. Nested alpha and beta constant-region primers with the SP2 primer drove four PCR rounds on ligated cDNA. MiXCR was run by TCRdb on the UMI-ligation and nested PCR reads, yielding one entry per CDR3 protein. The sample has around 93,000 distinct CDR3 sequences; about 10% are singletons. The study's findings and limits: Especially in CD8 cells, naive repertoires contained a few larger clonotypes, possibly CD45RA-re-expressing memory cells.

The rearrangement uses TRBV20-1 and TRBJ2-7; D unclear. The sequenced sample was naive CD4+ T cells from blood. This receptor was identified in a human donor in good health. The CDR3 DNA is TGCAGTGCTAGTTTAGTTTACGAGCAGTACTTC. This gives the protein CSASLVYEQYF.